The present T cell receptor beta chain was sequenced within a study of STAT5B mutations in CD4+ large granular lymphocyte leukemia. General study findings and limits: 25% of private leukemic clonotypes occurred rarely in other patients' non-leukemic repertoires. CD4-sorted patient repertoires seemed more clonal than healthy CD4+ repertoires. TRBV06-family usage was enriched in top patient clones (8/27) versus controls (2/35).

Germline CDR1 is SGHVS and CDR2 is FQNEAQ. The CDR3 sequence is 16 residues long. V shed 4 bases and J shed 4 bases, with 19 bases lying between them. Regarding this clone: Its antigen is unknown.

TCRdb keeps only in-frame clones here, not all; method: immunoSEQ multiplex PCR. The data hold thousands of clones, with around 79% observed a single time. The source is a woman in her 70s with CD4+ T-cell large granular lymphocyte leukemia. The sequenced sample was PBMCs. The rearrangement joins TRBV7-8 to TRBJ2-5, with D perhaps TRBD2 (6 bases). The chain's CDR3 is CASSSAPLATGETQYF. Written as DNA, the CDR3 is TGTGCCAGCAGCTCGGCCCCTCTAGCGACGGGAGAGACCCAGTACTTC.